This entry lists 18 T cell receptor beta chains sequenced from one sample in a study of technical replicates of blood from a few donors. TCRdb's copy holds only in-frame clones and misses some; the assay was immunoSEQ multiplex PCR. This table holds some 77,000 clones, approximately 93% found once. Sequenced sample: T cells isolated from PBMCs. The receptors come from a human donor in good health.

The chain joins TRBV5-5 to TRBJ1-1, with 8 bases that match TRBD1. This CDR3 comprises 15 residues. CDR1 and CDR2 from the germline V gene are SGHKS and YYEKEE (reference sequence). The J segment lost 3 bases and the V segment lost 1 base, leaving 5 bases of the junction unmatched. This chain's CDR3 is CASSLFYRGDTEAFF. The CDR3 DNA reads as TGTGCCAGCAGCTTGTTTTACAGGGGGGACACTGAAGCTTTCTTT.

The chain combines TRBV11-2 with TRBJ2-7, with unresolved D. The CDR3 has 11 amino acids. V lost 3 bases to trimming and J lost 4 bases, with 4 bases between them. Germline assignment: CDR1 SGHAT and CDR2 FQNNGV. The CDR3 here is CASSFRYEQYF. In DNA form, the CDR3 reads TGTGCCAGCAGCTTCAGATACGAGCAGTACTTC.

The rearrangement uses TRBV9 and TRBJ2-5; 9 bases are a match to TRBD2. Germline trimming cut 2 bases from V and 5 bases from J; bases unmatched to any gene: 4. The CDR3 sequence is 14 residues long. Germline V CDR1 and CDR2: SGDLS, YYNGEE. CDR3 DNA sequence: TGTGCCAGCAGCGTGGCGGGACTAGCTGAGACCCAGTACTTC. Protein product: CASSVAGLAETQYF.

This rearrangement joins TRBV15 to TRBJ2-5; perhaps TRBD2 as D (6 bases). This CDR3 region has 16 residues. Trimming shortened V by 4 bases and J by 2 bases, and 17 bases separated the two germline ends. Germline V CDR1 and CDR2: LNHNV, YYDKDF (reference sequence). The CDR3 protein is CATSTNKGLLQETQYF. For the CDR3, the DNA is TGTGCCACCAGCACGAATAAGGGACTTTTACAAGAGACCCAGTACTTC.

J is TRBJ2-1 and V is TRBV4-2; TRBD2 might be the D (5 bases). This CDR3 has 15 amino acids. CDR1 and CDR2 from the germline V gene are LGHNA and YNFKEQ. Trimming took off 1 base at V and 3 bases at J, with 10 bases between the two ends. As DNA, the CDR3 is TGTGCCAGCAGCCAAGCCCTCCGGGACTACAATGAGCAGTTCTTC. It specifies CASSQALRDYNEQFF.

This chain connects TRBV7-9 to TRBJ1-1; 7 positions match TRBD1. The length of the CDR3 is 17 residues. Germline-derived CDR1 and CDR2 are SEHNR and FQNEAQ (reference sequence). Losses at the gene ends were 4 bases for V and 3 bases for J; bases not matched to a gene: 14. The CDR3 sequence: CASSSLTGLLSDTEAFF. CDR3 nucleotides: TGTGCCAGCAGCTCACTGACAGGGCTGTTGAGTGACACTGAAGCTTTCTTT.

This chain uses TRBV4-3 with TRBJ2-3, with D tentatively TRBD2 (5 bases). Germline CDR1 and CDR2: LGHNA and YSLEER. Trimming took 0 bases from V and 1 from J, leaving 11 bases between them. CDR3 length: 16 residues. The CDR3 loop is CASSQERGLGTDTQYF. Here the CDR3 DNA reads TGCGCCAGCAGCCAAGAGCGCGGACTCGGCACAGATACGCAGTATTTT.

The chain employs TRBV5-1 and TRBJ1-1; 10 nucleotides agree with TRBD1. The germline V gene encodes CDR1 SGHRS and CDR2 YFSETQ. This CDR3 has 14 amino acids. The ends lost 7 bases at V and 5 bases at J; junction bases unmatched: 8. The CDR3 region has the DNA TGCGCCAGCGTCTCCGGGACAGGGGCGACTGAAGCTTTCTTT. Residues: CASVSGTGATEAFF.

This rearrangement joins TRBV9 to TRBJ2-7, with D perhaps TRBD1 (5 bases). V gave up 0 bases and J gave up 2 bases, with 9 bases separating them. The CDR3 contains 14 residues. Germline V lookup: CDR1 SGDLS, CDR2 YYNGEE. In nucleotides, the CDR3 is TGTGCCAGCAGCGTAGGTGGGGCCCCCTACGAGCAGTACTTC. Translated: CASSVGGAPYEQYF.

This sequence joins TRBV7-9 and TRBJ1-2, with 7 bases matching TRBD1. Germline CDR1 and CDR2: SEHNR and FQNEAQ (reference sequence). The CDR3 extends over 13 amino acids. Trimming cost V 8 bases and J 5 bases; bases outside gene matches: 8. Written as DNA, the CDR3 is TGTGCCAGCCGCGGGGACAGCCTTTATGGCTACACCTTC. This translates into CASRGDSLYGYTF.

The chain links TRBV15 to TRBJ1-5, with 7 positions matching TRBD1. Germline assignment: CDR1 LNHNV and CDR2 YYDKDF (reference sequence). The CDR3 has 16 residues. J was trimmed by 0 bases and V by 9 bases; bases with no gene match: 11. CDR3 region: CATRQGFGLSNQPQHF. The CDR3 nucleotides are TGTGCCACTCGACAGGGTTTTGGCCTTAGCAATCAGCCCCAGCATTTT.

The chain links TRBV27 to TRBJ2-7, with 11 bases identical to TRBD1. This CDR3 spans 15 amino acids. V was clipped by 3 bases and J by 5 bases; unmatched bases: 6. Germline loops: CDR1 MNHEY, CDR2 SMNVEV (reference sequence). DNA of the CDR3: TGTGCCAGCAGTTTCCTTGGACAGGGGGCCGACGAGCAGTACTTC. This translates into CASSFLGQGADEQYF.

V gene TRBV11-3 combines with J gene TRBJ1-4; 11 nucleotides agree with TRBD1. The CDR3 runs 20 residues. Trimming removed 4 bases from V and 2 bases from J; junction bases left unmatched: 15. Per germline, CDR1 SGHNT and CDR2 YENEEA. The DNA of the CDR3 is TGTGCCAGCAGCTCACCCCCCCAAGGACAGGGGGCGAAGACTAATGAAAAACTGTTTTTT. This encodes CASSSPPQGQGAKTNEKLFF.

J is TRBJ2-6 and V is TRBV5-8; 11 bases are a match to TRBD1. Trimming took 4 bases from V and 2 from J; bases not matched to a gene: 5. The CDR3 is 17 residues long. The V gene's germline CDR1 is SGHTS and CDR2 YDEGEE. This chain's CDR3 is CASSPGTGGAGANVLTF. In nucleotides, the CDR3 is TGTGCCAGCAGCCCCGGGACAGGGGGTGCTGGGGCCAACGTCCTGACTTTC.

V is TRBV7-9 and J is TRBJ1-4; D call uncertain. Per the germline V gene, CDR1 is SEHNR and CDR2 is FQNEAQ (reference sequence). CDR3 length: 14 residues. The V end lost 5 bases, the J end lost 0 bases, and 7 bases lay between the germline ends. This CDR3 reads CASSPYSTNEKLFF. The CDR3 DNA is TGTGCCAGCAGCCCGTACTCAACTAATGAAAAACTGTTTTTT.

V and J are TRBV4-2 and TRBJ2-1, with D tentatively TRBD2 (6 bases). Per the germline V gene, CDR1 is LGHNA and CDR2 is YNFKEQ. The germline V and J ends were trimmed by 0 bases and 5 bases, with 20 bases remaining between them. This CDR3 has 18 residues. Here the CDR3 DNA reads TGTGCCAGCAGCCAAGATTGGCCCTTGCGCGGGGCAGACAATGAGCAGTTCTTC. Amino acids: CASSQDWPLRGADNEQFF.

V and J are TRBV9 and TRBJ2-2, with D tentatively TRBD2 (6 bases). Trimming cost V 3 bases and J 2 bases, with 32 bases left between them. Germline lookup yields CDR1 SGDLS and CDR2 YYNGEE. This CDR3 is built from 22 residues. CDR3 in amino acids: CASSASFLLGGDGGPNTGELFF. The DNA for the CDR3 is TGTGCCAGCAGCGCCTCATTTTTGCTAGGCGGGGACGGAGGACCTAACACCGGGGAGCTGTTTTTT.

J is TRBJ2-7 and V is TRBV27, with D perhaps TRBD1 (5 bases). Trimming cost V 1 base and J 1 base, with 8 bases left between them. The CDR3 covers 14 residues. Germline V gives CDR1 MNHEY, CDR2 SMNVEV (reference sequence). CDR3: CASSLLGASYEQYF. The CDR3 DNA reads as TGTGCCAGCAGTTTATTAGGGGCTTCCTACGAGCAGTACTTC.